Listed here are 10 T cell receptor beta chains from one sample, sequenced in a study of response to subunit inactivated influenza vaccine. Via MiXCR, TCRdb re-called the RT-PCR reads, giving one row per CDR3 protein. The data contain 450,000 to 600,000 distinct CDR3 sequences, around 8% of them seen just once; the ten biggest clones take up approximately 13%. This material consisted of PBMCs from blood, taken less than 30 months after vaccination. The receptors here all came from a man aged 45 to 70 who received an inactivated influenza vaccine.

The chain recombines TRBV20-1 with TRBJ1-2, with a tentative D call TRBD1 (6 bases). Germline values: CDR1 DFQATT, CDR2 SNEGSKA (reference sequence). The CDR3 spans 14 residues. Trimming left V 2 bases short and J 12 bases short, with 22 bases between. This CDR3 is CSARPMDGGGGHTF. CDR3 sequence (DNA): TGCAGTGCTAGACCTATGGATGGGGGTGGGGGCCACACCTTC.

This clonotype was counted a few times. V is TRBV12-3 or TRBV12-4 and J is TRBJ2-7; 7 nucleotides agree with TRBD1. With 7 bases clipped from V and 6 bases from J, the junction kept 6 bases outside the gene matches. This CDR3 region has 12 residues. CDR3 sequence reads: CASNRGGVEQYF. CDR3 DNA: TGTGCCAGCAACAGGGGTGGCGTCGAGCAGTACTTC.

The chain joins TRBV29-1 to TRBJ2-5, with TRBD1 matching over 8 bases. The V and J ends lost 3 bases and 5 bases, in that order; junction bases with no gene match: 5. CDR1 and CDR2 (germline): SQVTM, ANQGSEA. The CDR3 runs to 13 residues. CDR3: CSVDYYRGETQYF. The DNA of the CDR3 is TGCAGCGTTGATTACTACAGGGGGGAGACCCAGTACTTC.

The table lists this clonotype with a few counts. The chain couples TRBV2 to TRBJ2-4; TRBD1 aligns across 8 bases. The V segment lost 6 bases and the J segment 6 bases; nucleotides outside the gene matches: 4. Per the germline V gene, CDR1 is SNHLY and CDR2 is FYNNEI. This CDR3 is 13 amino acids long. CDR3 bases: TGTGCCAGCAGCTTAACAGGGGGAAACATTCAGTACTTC. Translation gives CASSLTGGNIQYF.

This clonotype has more than one count but fewer than ten. This rearrangement joins TRBV9 to TRBJ2-5; D is undetermined. Trimming pared 0 bases from V and 5 bases from J, leaving 11 bases between. This CDR3 comprises 14 residues. The V gene's germline CDR1 is SGDLS and CDR2 YYNGEE. The CDR3 here is CASSVDGYGETQYF. CDR3 coding DNA: TGTGCCAGCAGCGTAGACGGGTACGGCGAGACCCAGTACTTC. The entire variable domain, with the rest obtained from reference TRBV9 and TRBJ2-5, is as follows: DSGVTQTPKHLITATGQRVTLRCSPRSGDLSVYWYQQSLDQGLQFLIQYYNGEERAKGNILERFSAQQFPDLHSELNLSSLELGDSALYFCASSVDGYGETQYFGPGTRLLVL.

This clonotype showed up just a few times. The rearrangement links TRBV20-1 to TRBJ2-3; unclear D gene. V was pared by 3 bases and J by 2 bases, with 15 bases between. Germline V gives CDR1 DFQATT, CDR2 SNEGSKA (reference sequence). The CDR3 consists of 15 residues. This CDR3 reads CSARPELTYTDTQYF. The CDR3 coding sequence is TGCAGTGCTAGGCCGGAGTTGACCTACACAGATACGCAGTATTTT.

This clonotype was observed a few times. This chain joins TRBV20-1 and TRBJ1-6, with D perhaps TRBD1 (5 bases). The CDR3 has 11 amino acids. V dropped 3 bases and J dropped 13 bases, with 10 bases sitting between them. The germline V gene encodes CDR1 DFQATT and CDR2 SNEGSKA (reference sequence). CDR3 loop: CSASTGRPLHF. CDR3 in DNA: TGCAGTGCTAGTACGGGGCGTCCCCTCCACTTT.

Only a few counts were recorded for this clonotype. CDR3 bases: TGTGCCAGCAGTACGAGGACGGGCATATTGTGGGAGCAGTACTTC. Amino acid sequence: CASSTRTGILWEQYF. This sequence joins TRBV28 and TRBJ2-7; D unclear. Looked up from germline, CDR1 is MDHEN and CDR2 is SYDVKM. The CDR3 is 15 amino acids. V was clipped by 5 bases and J by 7 bases, with 21 bases between them.

The CDR3 coding sequence is TGTGCCAGCAGGCTAGCGGGGATCCGCTCCGAGCAGTACTTC. This sequence encodes CASRLAGIRSEQYF. The chain links TRBV2 to TRBJ2-7, with 9 bases identical to TRBD2. V was pared by 6 bases and J by 6 bases, with 9 bases of the junction left unmatched. The CDR3 loop spans 14 amino acids. Looked up from germline, CDR1 is SNHLY and CDR2 is FYNNEI.

The table lists this clonotype with a few counts. This CDR3 reads CASSGGPAGAQETQYF. The CDR3 region has the DNA TGCGCCAGCAGCGGGGGCCCAGCGGGGGCTCAGGAGACCCAGTACTTC. This chain connects TRBV5-1 to TRBJ2-5; 8 bases are shared with TRBD2. This CDR3 region has 16 residues. CDR1 is SGHRS and CDR2 is YFSETQ in the germline V gene. J lost 5 bases, V lost 4 bases, and 13 bases had no gene match.